This entry concerns a single TCR beta chain. The data belong to a study of PD-L1 blockade in urothelial cancer. Study-level background: Blood drawn 3 weeks (second dose) and 6 weeks after treatment start was analyzed.

Generated by immunoSEQ multiplex PCR, the TCRdb table keeps only in-frame clones and is missing some. The repertoire consists of roughly 50,000 clones, with approximately 80% occurring once and the leading ten covering 3.6%. Disease in patients was locally advanced or metastatic urothelial carcinoma. Looked up from germline, CDR1 is SGHVS and CDR2 is FNYEAQ. This CDR3 is 12 amino acids long. Between the trimmed V and J ends, which lost 5 bases and 5 bases, there was a span of 9 bases. This rearrangement joins TRBV7-6 to TRBJ2-5, with D tentatively TRBD1 (6 bases). The clonotype originates from a man in his sixties or seventies with urothelial cancer. Sequenced here: PBMCs, sampled around atezolizumab (anti-PD-L1) treatment. The CDR3: CASSHREETQYF. The DNA for the CDR3 is TGTGCCAGCAGCCACAGGGAGGAGACCCAGTACTTC.